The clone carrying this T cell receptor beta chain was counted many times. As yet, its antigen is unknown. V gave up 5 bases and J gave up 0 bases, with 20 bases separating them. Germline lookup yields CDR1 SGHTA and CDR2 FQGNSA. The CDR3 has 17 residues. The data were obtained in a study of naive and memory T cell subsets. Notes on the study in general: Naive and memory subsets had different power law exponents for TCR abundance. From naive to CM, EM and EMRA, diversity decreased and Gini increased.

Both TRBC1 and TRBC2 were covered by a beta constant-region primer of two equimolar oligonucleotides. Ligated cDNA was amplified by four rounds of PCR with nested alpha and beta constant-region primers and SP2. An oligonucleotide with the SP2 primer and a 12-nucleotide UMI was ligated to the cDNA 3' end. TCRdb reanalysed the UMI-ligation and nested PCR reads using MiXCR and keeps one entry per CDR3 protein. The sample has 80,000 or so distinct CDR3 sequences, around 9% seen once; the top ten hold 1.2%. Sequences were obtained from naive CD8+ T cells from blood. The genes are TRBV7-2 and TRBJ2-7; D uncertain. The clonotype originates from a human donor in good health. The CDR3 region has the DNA TGTGCCAGCAGCCCGGTGGATAGTAGCCGCTACTCCTACGAGCAGTACTTC. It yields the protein CASSPVDSSRYSYEQYF. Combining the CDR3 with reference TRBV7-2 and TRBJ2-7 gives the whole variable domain GAGVSQSPSNKVTEKGKDVELRCDPISGHTALYWYRQSLGQGLEFLIYFQGNSAPDKSGLPSDRFSAERTGGSVSTLTIQRTQQEDSAVYLCASSPVDSSRYSYEQYFGPGTRLTVT.